This T cell receptor beta chain emerged from a study of T cells in Graves' hyperthyroidism and ophthalmopathy. Newly diagnosed hyperthyroidism patients aged 18 to 65 years had disease lasting under 2 months. Clinical symptoms, serum thyroxine and TRAb, thyroid ultrasound and orbital computed tomography together formed the diagnostic basis. Template material for amplifying TCR beta CDR3 regions consisted of RNA transcripts. Using the HTBI primer set, a first-round RT-PCR was run on the TCR CDR3. TCRdb re-derived calls from the multiplex PCR reads in MiXCR, one entry per CDR3 protein. The top ten hold 26% of the sample, which has some 510,000 distinct CDR3 sequences, under 25% seen once. With 2 bases removed from V and 4 bases from J, the gap between germline ends came to 8 bases. CDR1 and CDR2 (germline): MNHEY, SVGAGI. The CDR3 sequence is 13 residues long. Study results and limitations: The model's output predicted ophthalmopathy at a median of about 6.5 months prior to onset.

At least ten counts were recorded for this clonotype. Its target is unknown. The sample taken for sequencing was blood. This chain links TRBV6-5 with TRBJ1-1, with D tentatively TRBD1 (5 bases). This clonotype originated in a man between 18 and 35 years old with Graves' hyperthyroidism. The CDR3 DNA reads TGTGCCAGCAGTTACCAGGGTACCACTGAAGCTTTCTTT. The encoded protein is CASSYQGTTEAFF.